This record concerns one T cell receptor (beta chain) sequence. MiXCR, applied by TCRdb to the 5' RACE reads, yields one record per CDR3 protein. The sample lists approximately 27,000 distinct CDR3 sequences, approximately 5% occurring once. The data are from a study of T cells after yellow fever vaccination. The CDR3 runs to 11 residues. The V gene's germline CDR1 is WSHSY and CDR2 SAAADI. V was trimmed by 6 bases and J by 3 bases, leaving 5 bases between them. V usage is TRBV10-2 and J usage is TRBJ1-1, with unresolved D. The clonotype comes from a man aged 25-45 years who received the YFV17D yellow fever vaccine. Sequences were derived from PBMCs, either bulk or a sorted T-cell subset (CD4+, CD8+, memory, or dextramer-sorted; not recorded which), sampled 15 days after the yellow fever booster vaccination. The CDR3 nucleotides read TGCGCCAGCAGGCCCGACACTGAAGCTTTCTTT. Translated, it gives CASRPDTEAFF.